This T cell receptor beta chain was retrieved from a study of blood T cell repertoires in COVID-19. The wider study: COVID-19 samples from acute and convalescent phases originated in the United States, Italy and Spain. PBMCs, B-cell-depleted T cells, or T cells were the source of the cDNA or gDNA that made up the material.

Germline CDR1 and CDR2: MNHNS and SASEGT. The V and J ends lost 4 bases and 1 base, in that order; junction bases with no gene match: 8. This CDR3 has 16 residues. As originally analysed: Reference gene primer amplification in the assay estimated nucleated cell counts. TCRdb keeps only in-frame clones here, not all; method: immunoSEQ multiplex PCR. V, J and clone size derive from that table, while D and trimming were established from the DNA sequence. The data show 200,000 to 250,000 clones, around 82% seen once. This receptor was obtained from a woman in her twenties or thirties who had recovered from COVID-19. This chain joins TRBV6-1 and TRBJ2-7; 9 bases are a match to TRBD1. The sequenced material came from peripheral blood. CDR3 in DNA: TGTGCCAGCAGTGTGTCCCGGGACAGGGATTCCTACGAGCAGTACTTC. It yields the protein CASSVSRDRDSYEQYF.